The clone carrying this T cell receptor (beta chain) was seen many times. Its antigen is currently unknown. The data were taken from a study of T cells in Graves' hyperthyroidism and ophthalmopathy. Those with hyperthyroidism were 18 to 65 years old, newly diagnosed, and ill for under 2 months. CDR1 is SGHTA, CDR2 FQGNSA, per germline. V was pared by 5 bases and J by 9 bases, with 17 bases between. The CDR3 consists of 14 residues. The investigators amplified TCR beta CDR3 regions from RNA transcripts. Primed by the HTBI set, a first-round RT-PCR was run on the TCR CDR3. TCRdb redid the calling of the multiplex PCR reads with MiXCR, one entry per CDR3 protein. The sample shows a few hundred thousand distinct CDR3 sequences, 20% to 25% of them seen only once. Study findings and constraints: A model of 13 V-J features distinguished ophthalmopathy from stable hyperthyroidism.

Sequenced material: blood. The V call is TRBV7-2, the J call TRBJ2-1, with a tentative D call TRBD1 (5 bases). This receptor was taken from a man aged 50 to 60 with Graves' hyperthyroidism. Here the CDR3 DNA reads TGTGCCAGCAGCCCCTCTGCTAGGGGCGGTGAGCAGTTCTTC. This translates into CASSPSARGGEQFF.